This TCR beta chain was obtained from a study of regulatory T cells in long-lasting Graves disease (dated by TCRdb to the early 2020s). Broadly, across the study: Persistent Graves' disease was defined as antithyroid drug treatment for over 5 years with persistently positive TSH receptor autoantibodies. Peripheral blood TCR sequencing and RNA sequencing compared persistent Graves' disease patients with newly diagnosed Graves' disease patients. The study took place in China and was registered as a clinical trial. TCR sequencing covered about 13 persistent and 20 or so newly diagnosed Graves' disease patients, some 33 samples in total. Antithyroid drugs had been taken for about 10.3 years on average by persistent Graves' disease patients in the clinical cohort.

The time point label for this specimen denotes: persistent/refractory GD, antithyroid drugs over 5 years with positive TRAb. RNA was extracted from PBMCs in TRIzol for both TCR sequencing and RNA sequencing. The diagnosis of Graves' disease was made according to American Thyroid Association guidelines. Recruitment of patients was carried out at an endocrinology department in Xi'an, China. From each patient, around 9 milliliters of peripheral blood was collected into an EDTA anticoagulant tube. PBMCs were isolated by Ficoll Paque Plus density gradient separation without further T cell sorting. An Agilent 2100 Bioanalyzer and agarose gel were used to assess RNA quality, and a NanoDrop 2000 was used to measure RNA concentration. Library generation was performed with multiplex PCR. The sequencer was an Illumina HiSeq 4000. TCR beta libraries were built with iRepertoire HTBI primers and Arm-PCR amplification of CDR3 regions. Before sequencing, the PCR products went through gel purification. The authors' pipeline ran thus. Across samples, roughly 60 TRBV and 13 to 15 TRBJ segments were identified and used for gene usage analysis of CDR3 amino acid clonotypes. COPE and FqMerger were used to merge filtered high-quality paired reads into contigs. Contigs were aligned with BLAST to IMGT TRBV, TRBD and TRBJ reference genes, and CDR3 was defined per IMGT. Highly expanded clones were defined as clonotypes with a frequency above 0.1%. Shannon entropy was used to measure repertoire diversity, and the Gini coefficient was used to measure V-J evenness. A clonotype was considered public if more than one individual shared it. The public sequencing data were trimmed at Q25 with fastp and processed into clonotypes with MiXCR by TCRdb, which kept only in-frame beta chains. Rows are combined by CDR3 protein, so each entry shows the most common genes and DNA. TCRdb's processing, not the authors' own work, is the source of the V and J calls. This sample comprises about 430,000 distinct CDR3 sequences, roughly a fifth of them detected only once. Roughly 13% of the sample is held by the ten biggest clonotypes.

The CDR3 has 15 amino acids, counting the end cysteine and phenylalanine. The sequence is cut down to CDR3 DNA, 45 bases in frame from base 1. V is reduced by 6 bases and J by 4 bases, leaving a spacing of 18 bases between them. Per the germline V gene, SGHTA is the CDR1 and FQGNSA is the CDR2. Remarks on this clonotype: No cognate antigen has been identified for it. No clone much larger than this one lies a single base away; base qualities are absent.

Study-level results and caveats: Peripheral blood alone was examined, since thyroid tissue, which constituted the primary lesion, could not be accessed. Preferential use of TRBV28, TRBJ1-2 and TRBJ2-5 was observed in persistent disease, whereas TRBV20-1 and TRBJ2-1 were favored in newly diagnosed disease. Lower TCR Shannon entropy and fewer highly expanded clones were observed in persistent Graves' disease patients than in newly diagnosed patients, which suggested clonal expansion. As a limitation, the authors acknowledged that the small sample size may reduce accuracy. Patients with persistent disease shared more public clonotypes (approximately 2,500) than newly diagnosed patients did (around 980). Sequencing and analysis were limited to the TCR beta chain.

In this chain, TRBV7-2 is recombined with TRBJ1-1; a weak D assignment points to TRBD1 (6 bases agree). Sequenced material: peripheral blood mononuclear cells (PBMCs), taken when the disease was refractory, from a patient treated with antithyroid drugs. The sequence came from a female donor with Graves disease. The CDR3: CASRGLRGGLTEAFF. The DNA reads TGTGCCAGCAGGGGGCTGCGGGGGGGGCTCACTGAAGCTTTCTTT. The reference TRBV7-2 and TRBJ1-1 proteins fill in what lies around the CDR3, so the full variable domain reads GAGVSQSPSNKVTEKGKDVELRCDPISGHTALYWYRQSLGQGLEFLIYFQGNSAPDKSGLPSDRFSAERTGGSVSTLTIQRTQQEDSAVYLCASRGLRGGLTEAFFGQGTRLTVV.